Sequencing of this T cell receptor beta chain was carried out in a study of shared clonotypes between healthy human individuals. Concerning this clone: Its antigen is undetermined.

CD45RA-negative memory and CD45RA+ naive subsets were split from the CD4+ cells. The assay was immunoSEQ multiplex PCR, and TCRdb's table has in-frame clones only and misses some. The sample shows around 2.3 million clones, 95% of them seen only once. Germline assignment: CDR1 MNHNS and CDR2 SASEGT. This CDR3 contains 14 residues. The V end lost 9 bases, the J end lost 1 base, and 13 bases lay between the germline ends. Study results and limitations: Sample collection involved blood only; tissue repertoires are likely different. When naive CD4 clonotypes were compared across a few donors, around 5% were shared. Naive subsets tended to show greater estimated richness than memory subsets.

The chain is built from TRBV6-1 and TRBJ1-5; D call uncertain. The TCR was taken from a man aged 18-30 years in good health. The sample was naive CD4+ T cells sorted from blood. As for subset: CD45RA+ positively selected. The CDR3 here is CASTQGLSNQPQHF. The CDR3 nucleotides read TGTGCCAGTACGCAAGGGTTAAGCAATCAGCCCCAGCATTTT.